This T cell receptor (beta chain) came from a study of blood T cell repertoires in COVID-19. About the research overall: Nucleic acid was either cDNA or gDNA, and it came from T cells, B-cell-depleted T cells, or PBMCs.

The assay was immunoSEQ multiplex PCR, and TCRdb's table has in-frame clones only and misses some. This table has 87,000 or so clones, about 87% appearing once. Germline assignment: CDR1 MNHEY and CDR2 SMNVEV (reference sequence). This CDR3 comprises 14 residues. V lost 3 bases and J lost 6, with 11 bases in between. This receptor was taken from a human donor with acute or convalescent COVID-19. The donor label of this sample is uncertain. The sequencing input was peripheral blood. The rearrangement uses TRBV27 and TRBJ2-2; D perhaps matches TRBD1 (5 bases). The CDR3 nucleotides read TGTGCCAGCAGTTTGGGCAGGGCGGCCGGGGAGCTGTTTTTT. This sequence encodes CASSLGRAAGELFF.